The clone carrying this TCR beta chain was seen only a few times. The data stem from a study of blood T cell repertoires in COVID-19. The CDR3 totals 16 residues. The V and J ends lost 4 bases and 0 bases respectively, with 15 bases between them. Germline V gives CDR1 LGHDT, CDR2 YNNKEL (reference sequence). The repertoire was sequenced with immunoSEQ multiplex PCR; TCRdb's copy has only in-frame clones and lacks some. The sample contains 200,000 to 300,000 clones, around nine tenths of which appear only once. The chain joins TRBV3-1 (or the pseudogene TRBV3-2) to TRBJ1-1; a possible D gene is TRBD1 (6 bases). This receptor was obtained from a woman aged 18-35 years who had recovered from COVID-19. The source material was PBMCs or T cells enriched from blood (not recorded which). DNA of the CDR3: TGTGCCAGCAGCCCCTTAAGGGGGGGAATGAACACTGAAGCTTTCTTT. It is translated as CASSPLRGGMNTEAFF.